This T cell receptor beta chain was sequenced during a study of T cells in localized non-small cell lung cancer. Findings and limits, study-wide: Adjacent uninvolved lung had the highest clonality, suggesting focused antigen responses. Adjacent lung had a median 57 of the 100 largest tumor clones. Multi-region tumor sequencing was not done, so intratumor heterogeneity could not be excluded. In the blood, greater T cell density corresponded to longer overall survival.

About this clone: Its antigen remains unidentified. Mismatch with germline at one junction end may stem from a read error.

Method: immunoSEQ multiplex PCR; TCRdb's copy keeps in-frame clones and lacks some. The sample has 75,000 to 85,000 clones, 80% seen once. The receptor's source is a female donor over 55 with stage I lung adenocarcinoma. The sample was peripheral blood, taken before any cancer treatment.

The CDR3 DNA sequence: TGTGCCAGCAGAGAAGCACAGGGGGGGCCTGAAGCTTTCTTT. Protein product: CASREAQGGPEAFF. This sequence joins TRBV2 and TRBJ1-1, with 8 bases that match TRBD1. Germline V gives CDR1 SNHLY, CDR2 FYNNEI. The CDR3 has 14 amino acids.